The 2 T cell receptor beta chains reported below all come from one sample, sequenced in a study of long-term antiretroviral therapy in people with HIV (dated by TCRdb to 2021 to 2024). Sequencing of the TRB variable region was done with the immunoSEQ hsTCRB v3.0 assay at survey level resolution. TCRdb limited this immuneACCESS table to in-frame rearrangements with V and J called. A share of clones is missing; checked studies link under half to unresolved V genes, and the rest is unexplained. A total of around 7,900 clones appear in this sample, roughly 80% of them only once. The ten most abundant clones make up approximately 15% of the sample. The specimen was unsorted PBMCs, collected 0.1 years after starting antiretroviral therapy. These receptors were collected from a man in his forties with HIV.

The CDR3 is CASSHSGGPLHF. The CDR3 coding sequence is TGCGCCAGCAGCCACTCGGGGGGGCCCCTCCACTTT. This chain uses TRBV4-1 with TRBJ1-6; D might be TRBD1 (5 bases). CDR1 is MGHRA, CDR2 YSYEKL, per germline. This CDR3 comprises 12 residues. V gave up 3 bases and J gave up 13 bases, with 10 bases separating them.

The chain combines TRBV7-2 with TRBJ2-7, with D possibly matching TRBD1 (6 bases). Germline CDR1 reads SGHTA; CDR2 reads FQGNSA. The V and J ends lost 5 bases and 0 bases respectively, with 11 bases between them. This CDR3 is 14 amino acids long. The CDR3 DNA reads TGTGCCAGCAGCCCCTTGACAGGCTCCTACGAGCAGTACTTC. Protein sequence: CASSPLTGSYEQYF. The whole variable domain, remainder taken from reference TRBV7-2 and TRBJ2-7, is GAGVSQSPSNKVTEKGKDVELRCDPISGHTALYWYRQSLGQGLEFLIYFQGNSAPDKSGLPSDRFSAERTGGSVSTLTIQRTQQEDSAVYLCASSPLTGSYEQYFGPGTRLTVT.